The present T cell receptor beta chain was sequenced within a study of tumor and adjacent non-tumor tissue in lung cancer. Three rounds of nested PCR, following a modified ARM-PCR protocol, produced the TCRbeta library. TCRdb reprocessed the multiplex PCR reads with MiXCR, giving one entry per CDR3 protein. The sample has 65,000 to 75,000 distinct CDR3 sequences; about three quarters are singletons. This sample's RNA came from whole unsorted tissue. This CDR3 region has 15 residues. Germline CDR1 and CDR2: DFQATT and SNEGSKA (reference sequence). V lost 4 bases to trimming and J lost 2 bases, with 15 bases between them.

Sequenced input: lung tumor tissue. The clonotype comes from a man aged 55-75 years with non-small cell lung cancer. V and J are TRBV20-1 and TRBJ2-1, with D possibly matching TRBD2 (5 bases). The CDR3 region is CSAKLPIGAYNEQFF. The CDR3 DNA is TGCAGTGCTAAACTCCCCATCGGGGCCTACAATGAGCAGTTCTTC.